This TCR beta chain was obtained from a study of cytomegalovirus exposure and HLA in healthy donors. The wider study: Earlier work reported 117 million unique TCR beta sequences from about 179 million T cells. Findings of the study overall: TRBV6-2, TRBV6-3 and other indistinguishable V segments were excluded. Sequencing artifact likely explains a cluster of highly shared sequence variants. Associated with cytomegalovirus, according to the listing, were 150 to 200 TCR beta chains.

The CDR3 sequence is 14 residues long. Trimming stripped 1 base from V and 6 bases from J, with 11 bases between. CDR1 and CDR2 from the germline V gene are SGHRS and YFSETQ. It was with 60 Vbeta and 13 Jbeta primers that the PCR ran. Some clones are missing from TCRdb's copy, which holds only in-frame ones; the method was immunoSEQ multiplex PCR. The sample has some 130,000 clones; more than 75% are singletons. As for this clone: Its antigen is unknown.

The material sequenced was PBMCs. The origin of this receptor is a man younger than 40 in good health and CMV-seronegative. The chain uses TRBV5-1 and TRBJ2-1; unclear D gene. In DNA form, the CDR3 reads TGCGCCAGCAGCTTGTCCCCGGGTCCCAATGAGCAGTTCTTC. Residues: CASSLSPGPNEQFF.